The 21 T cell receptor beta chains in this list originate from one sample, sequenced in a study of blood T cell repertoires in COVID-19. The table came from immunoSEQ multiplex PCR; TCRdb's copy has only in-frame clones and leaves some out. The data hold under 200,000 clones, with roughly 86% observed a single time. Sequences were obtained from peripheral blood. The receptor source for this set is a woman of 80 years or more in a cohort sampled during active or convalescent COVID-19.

Here the CDR3 DNA reads TGTGCCAGCTCACCACGGGCCCAGTCCACAGATACGCAGTATTTT. Translated, it gives CASSPRAQSTDTQYF. The rearrangement uses TRBV18 and TRBJ2-3; D remains ambiguous. The CDR3 consists of 15 residues. V lost 1 base and J lost 2, with 10 bases in between. Per the germline V gene, CDR1 is KGHSH and CDR2 is LQKENI.

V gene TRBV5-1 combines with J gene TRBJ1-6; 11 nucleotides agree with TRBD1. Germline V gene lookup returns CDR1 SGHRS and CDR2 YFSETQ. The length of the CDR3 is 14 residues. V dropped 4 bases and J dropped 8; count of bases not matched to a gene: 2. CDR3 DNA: TGCGCCAGCAGCCGGGACAGGGGGGATTCACCCCTCCACTTT. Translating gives CASSRDRGDSPLHF.

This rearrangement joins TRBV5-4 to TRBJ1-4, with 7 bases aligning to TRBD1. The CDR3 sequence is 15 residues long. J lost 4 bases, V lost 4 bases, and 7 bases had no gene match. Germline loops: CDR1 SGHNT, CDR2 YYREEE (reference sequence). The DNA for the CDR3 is TGTGCCAGCAGCATGACAGGGAAACTTAATGAAAAACTGTTTTTT. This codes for CASSMTGKLNEKLFF.

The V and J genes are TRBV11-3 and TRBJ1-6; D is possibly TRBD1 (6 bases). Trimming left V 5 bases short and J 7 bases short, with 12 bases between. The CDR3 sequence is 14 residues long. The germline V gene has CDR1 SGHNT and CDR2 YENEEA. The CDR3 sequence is CASSTGRANSPLHF. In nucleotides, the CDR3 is TGTGCCAGCAGCACAGGGAGGGCGAATTCACCCCTCCACTTT. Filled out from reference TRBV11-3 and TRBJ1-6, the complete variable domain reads EAGVVQSPRYKIIEKKQPVAFWCNPISGHNTLYWYLQNLGQGPELLIRYENEEAVDDSQLPKDRFSAERLKGVDSTLKIQPAELGDSAVYLCASSTGRANSPLHFGNGTRLTVT.

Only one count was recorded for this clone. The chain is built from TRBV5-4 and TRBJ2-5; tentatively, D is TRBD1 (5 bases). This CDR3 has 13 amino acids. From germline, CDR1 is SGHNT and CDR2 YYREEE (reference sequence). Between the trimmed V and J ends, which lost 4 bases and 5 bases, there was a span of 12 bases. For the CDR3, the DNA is TGTGCCAGCAGCCCAGGGCCTGGCGAGACCCAGTACTTC. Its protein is CASSPGPGETQYF.

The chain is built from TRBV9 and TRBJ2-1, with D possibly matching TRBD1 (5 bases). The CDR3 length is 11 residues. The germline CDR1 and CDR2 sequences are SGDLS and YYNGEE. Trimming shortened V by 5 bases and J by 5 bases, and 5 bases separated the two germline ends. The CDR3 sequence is CASRGDNEQFF. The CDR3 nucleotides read TGTGCCAGCAGAGGGGACAATGAGCAGTTCTTC.

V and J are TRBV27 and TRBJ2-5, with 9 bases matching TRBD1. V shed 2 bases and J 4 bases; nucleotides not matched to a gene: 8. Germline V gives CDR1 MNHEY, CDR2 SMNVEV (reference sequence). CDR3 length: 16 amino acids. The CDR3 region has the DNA TGTGCCAGCAGTTTAAGTGGACAGGGGTGGTCAGAGACCCAGTACTTC. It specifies CASSLSGQGWSETQYF.

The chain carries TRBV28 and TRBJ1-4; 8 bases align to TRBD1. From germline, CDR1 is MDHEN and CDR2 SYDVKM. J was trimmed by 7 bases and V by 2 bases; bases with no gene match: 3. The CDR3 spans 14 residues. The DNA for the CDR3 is TGTGCCAGCAGTTTAGGCAGGGGGCGTGAAAAACTGTTTTTT. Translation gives CASSLGRGREKLFF.

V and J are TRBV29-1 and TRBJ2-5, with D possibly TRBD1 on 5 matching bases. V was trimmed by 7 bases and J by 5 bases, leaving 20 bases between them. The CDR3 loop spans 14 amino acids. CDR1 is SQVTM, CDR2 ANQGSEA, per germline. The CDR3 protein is CSAKNIREGETQYF. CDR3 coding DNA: TGCAGCGCTAAAAATATCAGGGAAGGGGAGACCCAGTACTTC.

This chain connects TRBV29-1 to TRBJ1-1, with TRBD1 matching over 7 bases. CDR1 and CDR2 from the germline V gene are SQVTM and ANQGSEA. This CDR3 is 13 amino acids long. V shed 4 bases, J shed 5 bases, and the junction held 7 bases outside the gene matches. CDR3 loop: CSVGEGAGTEAFF. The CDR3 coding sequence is TGCAGCGTTGGAGAGGGGGCTGGGACTGAAGCTTTCTTT.

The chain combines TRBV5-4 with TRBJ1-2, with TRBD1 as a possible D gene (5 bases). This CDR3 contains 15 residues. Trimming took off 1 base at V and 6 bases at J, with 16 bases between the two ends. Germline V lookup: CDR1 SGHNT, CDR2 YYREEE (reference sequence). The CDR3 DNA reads TGTGCCAGCAGCTTGAGAGCAGGGTGGGGCAATGGCTACACCTTC. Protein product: CASSLRAGWGNGYTF.

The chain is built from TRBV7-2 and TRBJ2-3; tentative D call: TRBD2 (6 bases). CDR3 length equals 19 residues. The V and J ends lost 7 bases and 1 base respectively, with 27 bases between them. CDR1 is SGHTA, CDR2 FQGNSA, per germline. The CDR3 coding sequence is TGTGCCAGCACCGTACTCTCTGCGGCGGGGTGGTGGGGCACAGATACGCAGTATTTT. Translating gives CASTVLSAAGWWGTDTQYF.

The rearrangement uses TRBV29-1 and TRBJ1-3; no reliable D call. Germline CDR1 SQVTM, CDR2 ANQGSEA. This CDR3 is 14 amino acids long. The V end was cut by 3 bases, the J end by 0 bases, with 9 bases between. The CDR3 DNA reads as TGCAGCGTTGACCACTTGAGCTCTGGAAACACCATATATTTT. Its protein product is CSVDHLSSGNTIYF.

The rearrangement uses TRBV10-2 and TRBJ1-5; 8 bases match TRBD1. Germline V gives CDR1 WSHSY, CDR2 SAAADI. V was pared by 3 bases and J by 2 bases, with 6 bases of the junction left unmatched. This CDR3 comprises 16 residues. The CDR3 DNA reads TGCGCCAGCAGTGAAGCAGGGGGCTCTGGCAATCAGCCCCAGCATTTT. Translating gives CASSEAGGSGNQPQHF.

The DNA for the CDR3 is TGCAGTGCTAGCGCGAGCTATGGCTACACCTTC. Its translation is CSASASYGYTF. The V call is TRBV20-1, the J call TRBJ1-2; no reliable D call. The CDR3 is 11 residues long. Germline CDR1 is DFQATT and CDR2 is SNEGSKA (reference sequence). Trimming cost V 3 bases and J 4 bases, with 6 bases left between them.

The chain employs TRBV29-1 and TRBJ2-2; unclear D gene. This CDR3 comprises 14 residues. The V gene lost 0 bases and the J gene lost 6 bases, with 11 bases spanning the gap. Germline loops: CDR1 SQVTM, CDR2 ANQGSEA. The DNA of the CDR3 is TGCAGCGTTGAAGATCCGGGTACGTCCGGGGAGCTGTTTTTT. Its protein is CSVEDPGTSGELFF.

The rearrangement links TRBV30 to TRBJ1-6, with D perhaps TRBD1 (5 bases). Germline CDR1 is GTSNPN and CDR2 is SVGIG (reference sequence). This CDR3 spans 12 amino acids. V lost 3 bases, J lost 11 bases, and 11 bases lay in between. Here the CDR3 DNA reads TGTGCCTGGAGCGACCCGACAGCACCCCTCCACTTT. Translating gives CAWSDPTAPLHF. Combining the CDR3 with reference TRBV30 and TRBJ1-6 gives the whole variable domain SQTIHQWPATLVQPVGSPLSLECTVEGTSNPNLYWYRQAAGRGLQLLFYSVGIGQISSEVPQNLSASRPQDRQFILSSKKLLLSDSGFYLCAWSDPTAPLHFGNGTRLTVT.

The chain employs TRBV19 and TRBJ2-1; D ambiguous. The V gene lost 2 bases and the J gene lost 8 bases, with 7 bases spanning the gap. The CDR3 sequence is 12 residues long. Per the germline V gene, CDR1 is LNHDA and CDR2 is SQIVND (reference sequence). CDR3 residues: CASSITVDEQFF. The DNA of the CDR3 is TGTGCCAGTAGTATAACAGTTGATGAGCAGTTCTTC.

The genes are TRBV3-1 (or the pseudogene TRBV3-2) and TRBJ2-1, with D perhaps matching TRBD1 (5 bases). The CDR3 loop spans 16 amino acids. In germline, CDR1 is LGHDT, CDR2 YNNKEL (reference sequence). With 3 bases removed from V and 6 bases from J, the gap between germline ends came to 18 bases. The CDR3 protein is CASSHPWPQGPNEQFF. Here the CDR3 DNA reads TGTGCCAGCAGCCACCCTTGGCCCCAGGGTCCCAATGAGCAGTTCTTC.

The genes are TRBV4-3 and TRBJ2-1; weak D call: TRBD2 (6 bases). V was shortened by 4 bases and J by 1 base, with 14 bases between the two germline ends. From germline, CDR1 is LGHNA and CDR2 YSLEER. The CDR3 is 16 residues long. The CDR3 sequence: CASSPDGRQSYNEQFF. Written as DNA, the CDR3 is TGCGCCAGCAGCCCCGACGGGAGACAGTCCTACAATGAGCAGTTCTTC.

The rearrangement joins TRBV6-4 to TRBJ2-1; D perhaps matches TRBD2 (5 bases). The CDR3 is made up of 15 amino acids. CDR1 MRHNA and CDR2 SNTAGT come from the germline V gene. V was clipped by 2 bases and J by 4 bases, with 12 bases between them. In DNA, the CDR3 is TGTGCCAGCAGTGACCGCAGCGGTAGTTACAATGAGCAGTTCTTC. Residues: CASSDRSGSYNEQFF.